Shown below are 20 T cell receptor beta chains from a single sample sequenced in a study of T cell responses to AZD1222 COVID-19 vaccine. Assay used: immunoSEQ multiplex PCR; TCRdb lists only in-frame clones, some missing. Among some 130,000 clones, around nine tenths were seen once, and the ten largest hold 1.5% to 2%. Sequenced material: peripheral blood, taken on day 0 of AZD1222 vaccination. The receptors come from an adult in good health.

The chain carries TRBV19 and TRBJ2-1; D is unclear. Germline V gene data show CDR1 as LNHDA and CDR2 as SQIVND (reference sequence). The CDR3 has 13 residues. CDR3: CASERKPYNEQFF. In nucleotides, the CDR3 is TGTGCTTCGGAGAGAAAACCATACAATGAGCAGTTCTTC.

The rearrangement joins TRBV6-5 to TRBJ1-2; D ambiguous. There are 14 residues in the CDR3. Trimming removed 6 bases from V and 2 bases from J, with 13 bases in between. Germline-derived CDR1 and CDR2 are MNHEY and SVGAGI. The CDR3 loop is CASSHRPPNYGYTF. The CDR3 DNA reads TGTGCCAGCAGCCATCGACCGCCCAACTATGGCTACACCTTC.

The J gene is TRBJ2-7, the V gene TRBV6-2 or TRBV6-3; a possible D gene is TRBD1 (6 bases). CDR3 size: 18 residues. Trimming took 2 bases from V and 1 from J, leaving 21 bases between them. CDR1 and CDR2 (germline): MNHEY, SVGEGT. CDR3 coding DNA: TGTGCCAGCAGTTACCCCCGCCCAGGGCAGGGGTTTTCCTACGAGCAGTACTTC. Translating it yields CASSYPRPGQGFSYEQYF.

This clone was counted a few times. The chain is built from TRBV28 and TRBJ2-1; no definite D call. The CDR3 spans 11 residues. CDR1 and CDR2 from the germline V gene are MDHEN and SYDVKM. Trimming shortened V by 4 bases and J by 13 bases, and 11 bases separated the two germline ends. The CDR3 sequence is CASSYSRSQFF. The CDR3 coding sequence is TGTGCCAGCAGTTACAGCCGGAGTCAGTTCTTC.

V usage is TRBV28 and J usage is TRBJ1-5; 7 bases agree with TRBD1. The germline gives CDR1 MDHEN, CDR2 SYDVKM. Trimming at V came to 7 bases and at J to 8 bases, leaving 8 bases not matched to a gene. This CDR3 is 13 amino acids long. CDR3 loop: CASIGEGAKPQHF. The DNA for the CDR3 is TGTGCCAGCATAGGGGAGGGGGCGAAGCCCCAGCATTTT.

The chain recombines TRBV9 with TRBJ1-4; maybe TRBD1 (5 bases). V lost 0 bases, J lost 2 bases, and 8 bases lay in between. CDR1 and CDR2 from the germline V gene are SGDLS and YYNGEE. This CDR3 has 15 amino acids. The CDR3 sequence is CASSVAGLTNEKLFF. The CDR3 bases are TGTGCCAGCAGCGTAGCGGGGCTCACTAATGAAAAACTGTTTTTT.

The chain recombines TRBV24-1 with TRBJ1-2; 9 bases agree with TRBD1. V dropped 4 bases and J dropped 8; count of bases not matched to a gene: 7. The CDR3 runs 14 residues. In germline, CDR1 is KGHDR, CDR2 SFDVKD. The CDR3 protein is CATSEPGQGYGYTF. The CDR3 bases are TGTGCCACCAGTGAGCCGGGACAGGGTTACGGCTACACCTTC.

The V gene is TRBV7-6, the J gene TRBJ1-4; no clear D gene. The germline gives CDR1 SGHVS, CDR2 FNYEAQ. This CDR3 comprises 16 residues. With 5 bases removed from V and 5 bases from J, the gap between germline ends came to 18 bases. CDR3 sequence (DNA): TGTGCCAGCAGCCCCAGTGGCGGACTCTCAAATGAAAAACTGTTTTTT. Translating gives CASSPSGGLSNEKLFF.

This clone was observed a handful of times. The chain joins TRBV4-2 to TRBJ1-1, with 7 bases identical to TRBD1. The CDR3 consists of 16 residues. CDR1 LGHNA and CDR2 YNFKEQ come from the germline V gene. V gave up 0 bases and J gave up 0 bases; unmatched junction bases: 4. The CDR3 spells CASSQESGTVNTEAFF. The DNA for the CDR3 is TGTGCCAGCAGCCAAGAGTCAGGGACAGTGAACACTGAAGCTTTCTTT.

This chain joins TRBV28 and TRBJ1-1, with D hard to call. This CDR3 spans 13 amino acids. The V end was cut by 3 bases, the J end by 5 bases, with 10 bases between. Germline lookup yields CDR1 MDHEN and CDR2 SYDVKM. CDR3 loop: CASSFHGRTEAFF. The CDR3 DNA sequence: TGTGCCAGCAGTTTTCATGGGAGGACTGAAGCTTTCTTT.

The V gene is TRBV7-5, the J gene TRBJ2-1. TRBV7-5 is a documented pseudogene. The CDR3 is 15 amino acids. CDR3 amino acids: CVRSLGTIHGNEQFF. CDR3 DNA: TGTGTCAGAAGCTTAGGGACCATCCATGGGAATGAGCAGTTCTTC.

J is TRBJ1-2 and V is TRBV5-1, with D possibly TRBD1 on 6 matching bases. CDR3 size: 12 residues. V was cut by 2 bases and J by 8 bases, with 10 bases left in between. The germline CDR1 and CDR2 sequences are SGHRS and YFSETQ. CDR3 loop: CASSLQGNGYTF. The CDR3 DNA sequence: TGCGCCAGCAGCTTACAGGGTAACGGCTACACCTTC.

The V and J genes are TRBV7-9 and TRBJ2-3, with 10 bases identical to TRBD2. The CDR3 has 16 residues. The junction had 10 bases not matched to a gene; V was cut back by 5 bases and J by 5 bases. Germline V gene lookup returns CDR1 SEHNR and CDR2 FQNEAQ (reference sequence). CDR3 nucleotides: TGTGCCAGCAGCCCCCTACCAGCGGGGGGGGTAGATACGCAGTATTTT. This translates into CASSPLPAGGVDTQYF.

The genes are TRBV3-1 (or the pseudogene TRBV3-2) and TRBJ2-1; a weak D match, TRBD1 (6 bases). Trimming took 1 base from V and 4 from J, leaving 11 bases between them. The germline CDR1 and CDR2 sequences are LGHDT and YNNKEL (reference sequence). The CDR3 runs 15 residues. CDR3 sequence (DNA): TGTGCCAGCAGCCAAGGCATAGGGGGTTACAATGAGCAGTTCTTC. This codes for CASSQGIGGYNEQFF.

The chain recombines TRBV19 with TRBJ1-5; possibly TRBD1 for D (5 bases). Germline loops: CDR1 LNHDA, CDR2 SQIVND (reference sequence). Between the trimmed V and J ends, which lost 7 bases and 6 bases, there was a span of 13 bases. The CDR3 contains 13 residues. Written as DNA, the CDR3 is TGTGCCAGTAAAGGGACTGAAGGTCAGCCCCAGCATTTT. This codes for CASKGTEGQPQHF.

CDR3: CASSLIGTGSVRYGYTF. For the CDR3, the DNA is TGTGCCAGCAGTTTAATCGGTACAGGATCAGTTAGGTATGGCTACACCTTC. V gene TRBV27 combines with J gene TRBJ1-2; tentative D call: TRBD1 (5 bases). Deletions cut 2 bases from V and 5 bases from J, with 21 bases between. This CDR3 has 17 residues. The germline CDR1 and CDR2 sequences are MNHEY and SMNVEV (reference sequence).

The chain recombines TRBV28 with TRBJ1-2, with no clear D. This CDR3 contains 13 residues. Germline CDR1 is MDHEN and CDR2 is SYDVKM. V lost 5 bases and J lost 7, with 14 bases in between. CDR3 in DNA: TGTGCCAGCAGTCCCGACCGAAAGCGTGGCTACACCTTC. Translated, it gives CASSPDRKRGYTF.

The rearrangement joins TRBV7-8 to TRBJ2-6, with TRBD1 as a possible D gene (5 bases). The CDR3 covers 14 residues. Trimming removed 8 bases at V and 2 bases at J, with 10 bases between. CDR1 is SGHVS, CDR2 FQNEAQ, per germline. Here the CDR3 reads CASLQVPGANVLTF. CDR3 bases: TGTGCCAGCCTACAGGTCCCTGGGGCCAACGTCCTGACTTTC. The complete variable domain, with remaining parts taken from reference TRBV7-8 and TRBJ2-6, reads GAGVSQSPRYKVAKRGQDVALRCDPISGHVSLFWYQQALGQGPEFLTYFQNEAQLDKSGLPSDRFFAERPEGSVSTLKIQRTQQEDSAVYLCASLQVPGANVLTFGAGSRLTVL.

The rearrangement uses TRBV3-1 (or the pseudogene TRBV3-2) and TRBJ2-1; possibly TRBD1 for D (6 bases). Germline-derived CDR1 and CDR2 are LGHDT and YNNKEL (reference sequence). CDR3 length equals 13 residues. With 4 bases removed from V and 14 bases from J, the gap between germline ends came to 18 bases. The CDR3 sequence is CASSPGSRDTEFF. CDR3 coding DNA: TGTGCCAGCAGCCCGGGCAGCCGGGACACGGAGTTCTTC.

The chain uses TRBV27 and TRBJ2-7; D not certain. Germline V CDR1 and CDR2: MNHEY, SMNVEV (reference sequence). Trimming stripped 5 bases from V and 3 bases from J, with 11 bases between. CDR3 length: 13 residues. CDR3 in DNA: TGTGCCAGCAGTACCCAGACAAGCTACGAGCAGTACTTC. This sequence encodes CASSTQTSYEQYF.